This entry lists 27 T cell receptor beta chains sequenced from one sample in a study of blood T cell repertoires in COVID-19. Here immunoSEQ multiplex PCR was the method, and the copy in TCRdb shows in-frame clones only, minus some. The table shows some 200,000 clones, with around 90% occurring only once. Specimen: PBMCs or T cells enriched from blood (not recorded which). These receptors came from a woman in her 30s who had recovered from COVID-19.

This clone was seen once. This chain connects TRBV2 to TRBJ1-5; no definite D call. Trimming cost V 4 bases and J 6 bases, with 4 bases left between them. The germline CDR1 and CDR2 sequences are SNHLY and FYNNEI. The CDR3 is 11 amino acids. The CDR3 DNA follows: TGTGCCAGCAGTGTCGGTCAGCCCCAGCATTTT. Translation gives CASSVGQPQHF. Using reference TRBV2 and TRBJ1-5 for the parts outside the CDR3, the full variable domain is EPEVTQTPSHQVTQMGQEVILRCVPISNHLYFYWYRQILGQKVEFLVSFYNNEISEKSEIFDDQFSVERPDGSNFTLKIRSTKLEDSAMYFCASSVGQPQHFGDGTRLSIL.

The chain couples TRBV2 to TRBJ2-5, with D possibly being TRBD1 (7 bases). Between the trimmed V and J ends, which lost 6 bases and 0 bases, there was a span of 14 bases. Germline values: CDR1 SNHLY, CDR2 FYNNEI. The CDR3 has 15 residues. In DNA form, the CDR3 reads TGTGCCAGCAGGGTGGCAGGGGGGTACCAAGAGACCCAGTACTTC. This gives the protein CASRVAGGYQETQYF.

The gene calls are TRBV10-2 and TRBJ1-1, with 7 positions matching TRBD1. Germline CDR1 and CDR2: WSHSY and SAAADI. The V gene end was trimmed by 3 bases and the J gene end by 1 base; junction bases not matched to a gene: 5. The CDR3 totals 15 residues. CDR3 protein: CASSDRTGPNTEAFF. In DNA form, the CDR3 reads TGCGCCAGCAGTGACCGGACAGGCCCGAACACTGAAGCTTTCTTT.

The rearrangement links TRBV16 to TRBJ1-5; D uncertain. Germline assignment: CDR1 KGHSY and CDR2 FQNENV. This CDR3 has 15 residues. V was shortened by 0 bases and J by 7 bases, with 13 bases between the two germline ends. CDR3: CASSQSTRERQPQHF. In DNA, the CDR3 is TGTGCCAGCAGCCAATCCACAAGGGAGCGACAGCCCCAGCATTTT.

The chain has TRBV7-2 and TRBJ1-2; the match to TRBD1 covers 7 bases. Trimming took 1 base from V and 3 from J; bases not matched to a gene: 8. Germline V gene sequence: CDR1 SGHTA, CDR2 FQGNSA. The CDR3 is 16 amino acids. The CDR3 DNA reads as TGTGCCAGCAGCTTAGTGACAGGGAAGTACGACTATGGCTACACCTTC. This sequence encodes CASSLVTGKYDYGYTF.

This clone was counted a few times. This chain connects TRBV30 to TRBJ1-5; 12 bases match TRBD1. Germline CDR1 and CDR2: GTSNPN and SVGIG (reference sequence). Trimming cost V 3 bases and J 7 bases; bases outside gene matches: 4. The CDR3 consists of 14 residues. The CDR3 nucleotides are TGTGCCTGGAGGGGGACAGGGGGCGGCCAGCCCCAGCATTTT. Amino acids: CAWRGTGGGQPQHF.

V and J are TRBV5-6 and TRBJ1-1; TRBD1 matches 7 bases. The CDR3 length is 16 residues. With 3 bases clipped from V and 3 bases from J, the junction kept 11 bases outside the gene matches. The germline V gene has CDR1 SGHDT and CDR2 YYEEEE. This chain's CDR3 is CASSWDSTGRYTEAFF. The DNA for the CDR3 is TGTGCCAGCAGCTGGGACTCGACAGGGCGTTACACTGAAGCTTTCTTT.

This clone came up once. The CDR3 DNA follows: TGTGCCAGCAGCCCACGGGACAGGCTTCTTTCTGGAAACACCATATATTTT. Translated: CASSPRDRLLSGNTIYF. The chain has TRBV7-8 and TRBJ1-3, with 8 bases fitting TRBD1. CDR1 and CDR2 (germline): SGHVS, FQNEAQ. There are 17 residues in the CDR3. V trimming: 5 bases; J trimming: 1 base; junction bases outside the gene matches: 10.

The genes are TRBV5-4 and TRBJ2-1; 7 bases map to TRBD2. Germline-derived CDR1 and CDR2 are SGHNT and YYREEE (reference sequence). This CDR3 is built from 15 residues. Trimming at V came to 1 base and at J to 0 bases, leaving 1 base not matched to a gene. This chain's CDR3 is CASSLRGDSYNEQFF. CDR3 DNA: TGTGCCAGCAGCTTGCGGGGGGACTCCTACAATGAGCAGTTCTTC.

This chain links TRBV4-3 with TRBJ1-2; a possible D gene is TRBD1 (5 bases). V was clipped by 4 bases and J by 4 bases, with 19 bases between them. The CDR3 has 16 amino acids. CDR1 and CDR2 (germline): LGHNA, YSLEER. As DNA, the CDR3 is TGCGCCAGCAGCCGAGAACTCTCCAGGGCGGCCTATGGCTACACCTTC. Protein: CASSRELSRAAYGYTF.

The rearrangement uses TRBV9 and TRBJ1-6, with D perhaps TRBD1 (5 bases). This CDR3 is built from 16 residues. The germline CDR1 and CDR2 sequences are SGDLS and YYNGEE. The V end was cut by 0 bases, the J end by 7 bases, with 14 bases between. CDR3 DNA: TGTGCCAGCAGCGTAGAAGGCGCGGGGACGAATTCACCCCTCCACTTT. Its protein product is CASSVEGAGTNSPLHF.

CDR3 coding DNA: TGTGCCAGCAGCTTCCTGGGGGGGAACACTGAAGCTTTCTTT. Protein sequence: CASSFLGGNTEAFF. V and J are TRBV9 and TRBJ1-1; D might be TRBD1 (5 bases). CDR3 length: 14 amino acids. The germline CDR1 and CDR2 sequences are SGDLS and YYNGEE. Trimming cost V 4 bases and J 1 base, with 11 bases left between them.

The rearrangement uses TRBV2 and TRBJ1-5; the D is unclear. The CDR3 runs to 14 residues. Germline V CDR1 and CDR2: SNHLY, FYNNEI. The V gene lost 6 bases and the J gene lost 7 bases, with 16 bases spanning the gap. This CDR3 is CASREMGSQQPQHF. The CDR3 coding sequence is TGTGCCAGCAGGGAGATGGGGAGCCAACAGCCCCAGCATTTT.

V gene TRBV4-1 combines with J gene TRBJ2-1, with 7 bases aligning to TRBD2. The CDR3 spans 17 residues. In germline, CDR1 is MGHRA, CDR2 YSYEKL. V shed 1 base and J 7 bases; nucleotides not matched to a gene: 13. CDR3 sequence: CASSQGDYRSVRNEQFF. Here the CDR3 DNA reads TGCGCCAGCAGCCAAGGGGACTACCGGTCGGTCCGAAATGAGCAGTTCTTC.

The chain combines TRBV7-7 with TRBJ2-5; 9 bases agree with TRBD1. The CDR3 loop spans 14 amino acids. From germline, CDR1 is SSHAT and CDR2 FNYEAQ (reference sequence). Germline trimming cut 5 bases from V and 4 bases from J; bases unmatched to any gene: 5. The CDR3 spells CASSPGQGLETQYF. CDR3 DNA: TGTGCCAGCAGCCCTGGACAGGGGCTAGAGACCCAGTACTTC.

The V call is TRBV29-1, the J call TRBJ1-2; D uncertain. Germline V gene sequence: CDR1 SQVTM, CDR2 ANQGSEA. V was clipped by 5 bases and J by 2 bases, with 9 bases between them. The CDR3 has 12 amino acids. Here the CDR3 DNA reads TGCAGCGTTACGACACAGAACTATGGCTACACCTTC. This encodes CSVTTQNYGYTF.

The CDR3 DNA reads TGTGCCAGCTCACCGACGACAAGCGGCTCTGGAAACACCATATATTTT. It yields the protein CASSPTTSGSGNTIYF. The chain links TRBV18 to TRBJ1-3; D gene uncertain. Trimming stripped 3 bases from V and 0 bases from J, with 12 bases between. The CDR3 loop spans 16 amino acids. CDR1 and CDR2 (germline): KGHSH, LQKENI.

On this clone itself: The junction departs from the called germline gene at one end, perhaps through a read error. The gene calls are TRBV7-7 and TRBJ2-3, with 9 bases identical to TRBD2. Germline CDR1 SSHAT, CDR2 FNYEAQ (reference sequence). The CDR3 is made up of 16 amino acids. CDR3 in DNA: TGTGCTAGCAGCTTAGGGCTAGCGGGGACCCCAGATACGCAGTATTTT. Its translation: CASSLGLAGTPDTQYF.

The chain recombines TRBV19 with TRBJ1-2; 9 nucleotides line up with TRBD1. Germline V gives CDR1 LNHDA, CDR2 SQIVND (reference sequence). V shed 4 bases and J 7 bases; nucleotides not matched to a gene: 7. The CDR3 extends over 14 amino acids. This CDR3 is CASSTEGQGSGYTF. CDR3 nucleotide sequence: TGTGCCAGTAGTACAGAGGGACAGGGCAGTGGCTACACCTTC.

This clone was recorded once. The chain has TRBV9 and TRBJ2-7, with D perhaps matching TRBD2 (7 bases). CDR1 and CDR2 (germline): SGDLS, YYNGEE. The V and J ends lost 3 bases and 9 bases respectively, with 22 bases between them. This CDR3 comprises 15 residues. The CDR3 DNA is TGTGCCAGCAGCGCCGGGGGCGGGAGCCAACCTGGGCAGTACTTC. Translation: CASSAGGGSQPGQYF.

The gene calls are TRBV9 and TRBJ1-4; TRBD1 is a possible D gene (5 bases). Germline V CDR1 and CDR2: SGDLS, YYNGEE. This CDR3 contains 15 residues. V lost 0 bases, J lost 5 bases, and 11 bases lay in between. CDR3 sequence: CASSVDGGINEKLFF. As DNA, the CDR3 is TGTGCCAGCAGCGTAGACGGGGGAATAAATGAAAAACTGTTTTTT.

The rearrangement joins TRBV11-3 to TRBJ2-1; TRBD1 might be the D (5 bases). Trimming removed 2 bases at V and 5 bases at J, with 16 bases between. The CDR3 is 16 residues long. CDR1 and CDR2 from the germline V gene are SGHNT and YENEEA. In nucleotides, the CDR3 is TGTGCCAGCAGCTTACCCTTACAGGAACCTAACAATGAGCAGTTCTTC. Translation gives CASSLPLQEPNNEQFF.

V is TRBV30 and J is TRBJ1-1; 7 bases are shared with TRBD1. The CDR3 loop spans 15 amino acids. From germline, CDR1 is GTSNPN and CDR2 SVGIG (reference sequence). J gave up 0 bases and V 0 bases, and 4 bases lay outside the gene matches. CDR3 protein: CAWSVLTGMNTEAFF. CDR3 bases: TGTGCCTGGAGTGTACTGACAGGGATGAACACTGAAGCTTTCTTT. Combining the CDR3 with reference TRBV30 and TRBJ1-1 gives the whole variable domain SQTIHQWPATLVQPVGSPLSLECTVEGTSNPNLYWYRQAAGRGLQLLFYSVGIGQISSEVPQNLSASRPQDRQFILSSKKLLLSDSGFYLCAWSVLTGMNTEAFFGQGTRLTVV.

CDR3 coding DNA: TGTGCCAGCAGCTTATCGGCCGGGGGACTAGCCCACAATGAGCAGTTCTTC. Protein product: CASSLSAGGLAHNEQFF. The chain joins TRBV7-3 to TRBJ2-1; 9 bases map to TRBD2. V shed 2 bases, J shed 5 bases, and the junction held 10 bases outside the gene matches. Germline CDR1 and CDR2: SGHTA and FQGTGA. The CDR3 runs to 17 residues. The full variable domain, its missing parts supplied by reference TRBV7-3 and TRBJ2-1, is GAGVSQTPSNKVTEKGKYVELRCDPISGHTALYWYRQSLGQGPEFLIYFQGTGAADDSGLPNDRFFAVRPEGSVSTLKIQRTERGDSAVYLCASSLSAGGLAHNEQFFGPGTRLTVL.

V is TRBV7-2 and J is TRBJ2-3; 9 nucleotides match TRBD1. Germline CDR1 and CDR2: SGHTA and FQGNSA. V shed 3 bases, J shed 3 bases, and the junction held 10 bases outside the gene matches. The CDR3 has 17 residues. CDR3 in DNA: TGTGCCAGCAGCTTCCCCCTGAACAGGGGGCGGACAGATACGCAGTATTTT. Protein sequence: CASSFPLNRGRTDTQYF.

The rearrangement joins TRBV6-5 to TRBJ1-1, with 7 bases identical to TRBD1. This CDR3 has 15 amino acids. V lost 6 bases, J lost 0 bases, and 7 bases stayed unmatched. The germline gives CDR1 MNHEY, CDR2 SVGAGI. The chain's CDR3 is CASRAQGQLNTEAFF. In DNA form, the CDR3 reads TGTGCCAGCAGGGCCCAGGGACAGTTGAACACTGAAGCTTTCTTT.

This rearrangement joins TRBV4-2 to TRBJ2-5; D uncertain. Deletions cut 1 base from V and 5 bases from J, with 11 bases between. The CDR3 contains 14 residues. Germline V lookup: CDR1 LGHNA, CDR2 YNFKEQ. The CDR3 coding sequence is TGTGCCAGCAGCCAAGCTGGAGCTATGGAGACCCAGTACTTC. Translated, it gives CASSQAGAMETQYF.